This TCR beta chain was identified in a study of blood T cells in healthy people across ages. Primed by a sample-barcoded 5' primer and a J-beta primer mix, a second PCR proceeded for about 6 to 12 cycles. Each cDNA molecule was tagged by a template-switch adaptor with 12 random nucleotides. A single record per CDR3 protein comes from TCRdb applying MiXCR to the 5' RACE reads. The sample records approximately 800,000 distinct CDR3 sequences, around 62% being singletons. Per sample, extraction of total RNA gave at least 5.5 micrograms in every case. About this clonotype: Its specificity is not known.

General observations from the study: Higher diversity and more naive CD4+ cells were features of long-lived donors, compared to aged donors. The fall in TCR beta diversity per million T cells was roughly linear with age.

Germline CDR1 reads DFQATT; CDR2 reads SNEGSKA (reference sequence). This CDR3 is built from 13 residues. The V segment lost 2 bases and the J segment 6 bases; nucleotides outside the gene matches: 6. The chain is built from TRBV20-1 and TRBJ1-2; TRBD1 matches at 7 bases. The sample taken for sequencing was blood. The receptor was derived from a man aged 30 to 39 in good health. The CDR3 sequence: CSARHGDRDGYTF. CDR3 nucleotide sequence: TGCAGTGCTAGACACGGGGACAGAGATGGCTACACCTTC.